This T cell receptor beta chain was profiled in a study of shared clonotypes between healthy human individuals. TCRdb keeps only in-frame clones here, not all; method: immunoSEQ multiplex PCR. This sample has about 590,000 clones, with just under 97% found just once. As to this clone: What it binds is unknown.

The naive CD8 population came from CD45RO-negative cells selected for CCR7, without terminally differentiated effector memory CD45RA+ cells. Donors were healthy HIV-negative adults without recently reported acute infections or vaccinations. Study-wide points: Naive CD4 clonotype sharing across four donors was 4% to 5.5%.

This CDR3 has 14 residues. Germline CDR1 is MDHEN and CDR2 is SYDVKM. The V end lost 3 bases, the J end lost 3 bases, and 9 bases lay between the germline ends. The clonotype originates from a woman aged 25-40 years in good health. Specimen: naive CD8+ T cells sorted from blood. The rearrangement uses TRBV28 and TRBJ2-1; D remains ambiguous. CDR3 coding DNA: TGTGCCAGCAGTTTTCAGCCTGACTACAATGAGCAGTTCTTC. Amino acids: CASSFQPDYNEQFF. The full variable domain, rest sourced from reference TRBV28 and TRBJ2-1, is DVKVTQSSRYLVKRTGEKVFLECVQDMDHENMFWYRQDPGLGLRLIYFSYDVKMKEKGDIPEGYSVSREKKERFSLILESASTNQTSMYLCASSFQPDYNEQFFGPGTRLTVL.